The sequence of this T cell receptor beta chain was determined in a study of blood T cell repertoires in COVID-19. Study summary: Sites across the United States, Italy and Spain contributed samples from acute and convalescent COVID-19. The analysed material was cDNA or gDNA that came from T cells, B-cell-depleted T cells, or PBMCs.

As handled by the study authors: Estimated nucleated cell counts came from reference gene primer amplification. Assay: immunoSEQ multiplex PCR; the TCRdb copy retains only in-frame clones and omits some. V, J and clone size reflect that table, while D and trimming were determined from the DNA. This sample has 100,000 to 150,000 clones, with around 81% found just once. This clone came up a few times. V lost 0 bases and J 1 base, leaving 6 bases between the germline ends. This CDR3 is built from 14 residues. Germline CDR1 WSHSY, CDR2 SAAADI. The genes are TRBV10-2 and TRBJ1-1; D ambiguous. The TCR originated in a woman aged 45-60 years with acute or convalescent COVID-19. The specimen was peripheral blood. The CDR3 reads CASSESAGNTEAFF. The CDR3 nucleotides read TGCGCCAGCAGTGAGTCCGCAGGGAACACTGAAGCTTTCTTT.